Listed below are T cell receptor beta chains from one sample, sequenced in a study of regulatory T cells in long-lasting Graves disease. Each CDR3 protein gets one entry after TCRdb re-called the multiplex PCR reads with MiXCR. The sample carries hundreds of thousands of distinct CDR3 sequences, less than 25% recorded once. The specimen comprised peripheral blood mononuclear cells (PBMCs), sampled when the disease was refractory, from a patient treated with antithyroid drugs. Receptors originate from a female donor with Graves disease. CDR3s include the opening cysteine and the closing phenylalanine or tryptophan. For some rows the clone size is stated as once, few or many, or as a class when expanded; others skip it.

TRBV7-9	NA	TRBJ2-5	CASRRGLAGGPETQYF
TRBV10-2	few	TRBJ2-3	CATRAGALDTQYF
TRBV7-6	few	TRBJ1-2	CASSLDAFKHGYTF
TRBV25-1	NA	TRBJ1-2	CASSEWGNGYTF
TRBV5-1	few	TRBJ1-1	CASSLVWENTEAFF
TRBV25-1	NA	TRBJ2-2	CASSEWGMHTGELFF
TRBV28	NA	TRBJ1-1	CATGNTEAFF
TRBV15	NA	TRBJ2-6	CATSTSRGRPGANVLTF
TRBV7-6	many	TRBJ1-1	CASSRLETGLNTEAFF
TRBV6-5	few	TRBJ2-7	CASSSYTGTEYEQYF
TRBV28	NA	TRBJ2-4	CASIGGQAKNIQYF
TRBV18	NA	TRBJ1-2	CASSPGRDPNYGYTF
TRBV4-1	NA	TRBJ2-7	CASSQGGGTGRYEQYF
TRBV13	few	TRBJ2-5	CASSSPLHRGETQYF
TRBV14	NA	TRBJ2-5	CASSQGDINYQETQYF
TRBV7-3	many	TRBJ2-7	CASSPQPGPGGEQYF
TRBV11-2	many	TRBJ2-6	CASSAGPGPGANVLTF